This T cell receptor beta chain was obtained from a study of blood T cell repertoires in COVID-19 (dated by TCRdb to 2018 to 2021). With respect to the entire study: The collaborator samples originated in the United States, Italy and Spain and spanned the acute and convalescent phases of COVID-19. Subjects who had been exposed to COVID-19, were actively infected with it, or had recovered from it provided the deeply sampled blood TCRbeta repertoires that made up the dataset. The repertoires were released in a freely available public database intended as a resource for research on the immune response to SARS-CoV-2. Where available, HLA class I and class II types were obtained from metadata supplied by the sample provider rather than from assay-based typing. The samples were drawn from two sources: the first 160 participants of the ongoing ImmuneRACE study, and some 1,300 subjects contributed by 6 global collaborators. Sample metadata almost always included a de-identified subject ID, COVID-19 status, age in years and sex. The prospective study material was composed of cDNA or gDNA derived from T cells, B-cell-depleted T cells, or PBMCs.

TCRbeta CDR3 regions were amplified from genomic DNA by means of the immunoSEQ Assay, a bias-controlled multiplex PCR. For the original study's pipeline: Nucleated cell counts per sample were estimated from amplification of reference gene primers within the assay. To quantify the absolute abundance of each unique TCRbeta CDR3 rearrangement, sequence reads were collapsed and filtered. Productive Simpson clonality was computed per sample as the square root of Simpson's diversity index over productive rearrangements. Imported from immuneACCESS, the table was reduced by TCRdb to in-frame sequences with V and J called. These copies leave out some clones; in studies compared against another copy, an unresolved V gene accounts for under half, and the cause of the remainder is not known. Clone size and the V and J calls come from that table; the DNA yielded D and trimming. For this sample the table gives 180,000 or so clones, of which roughly 86% were detected only once. 2% to 3% of the sample lies in the top ten.

Each collaborating institution followed its own protocols to collect whole blood in K2EDTA tubes. For TCRbeta analysis, collaborators shipped samples in one of three forms: frozen whole blood, isolated PBMCs, or DNA extracted from either of those sample types. Broad study findings and their caveats: How much clinical and demographic metadata was included differed by source and by participant, and the metadata was provided uncurated.

Notes on this clone: Its specific antigen is unknown. Base quality data are lacking; no much larger clone is found one base away.

CDR1 LGHDT and CDR2 YNNKEL are derived from the germline V gene (reference sequence). Ends trimmed: V by 6 bases, J by 5 bases; bases unmatched to a gene: 9. Spanning cysteine to phenylalanine, the CDR3 consists of 15 amino acids. Here the CDR3 DNA is all that survives: 45 bases in frame from base 1. Sample: peripheral blood. Recombination linked TRBV3-1 (or the pseudogene TRBV3-2) to TRBJ2-1; the central 8 bases match TRBD2. The sequence was collected from a man aged 35 to 55 with active or convalescent COVID-19. In nucleotide form, the sequence is TGTGCCAGCAGTCTAAGCGGGGGACACCACAATGAGCAGTTCTTC. Its product reads: CASSLSGGHHNEQFF.